Listed below are T cell receptor beta chains from one sample, sequenced in a study of naive and memory T cell subsets. TCRdb passed the UMI-ligation and nested PCR reads through MiXCR, listing each CDR3 protein once. Altogether around 29,000 distinct CDR3 sequences are present, roughly 18% being singletons, with the ten largest covering around 3.4%. Sequenced sample: effector memory CD4+ T cells from blood. All receptors come from a human donor in good health. Both conserved end residues are part of each CDR3.

v_gene	j_gene	CDR3aa
TRBV20-1	TRBJ2-5	CSAPPGGAQETQYF
TRBV28	TRBJ2-7	CASRRRQLAGTYEQYF
TRBV6-5	TRBJ1-3	CASKMNSGNTIYF
TRBV5-1	TRBJ1-1	CASSLPDRGLNTEAFF
TRBV19	TRBJ2-1	CASSPGQQVNEQFF
TRBV12-3/TRBV12-4	TRBJ2-5	CASKSGLETQYF
TRBV19	TRBJ1-2	CASSMGTGANYGYTF
TRBV6-2/TRBV6-3	TRBJ2-1	CASSQGYEQFF
TRBV2	TRBJ1-1	CASMMGAVTEAFF
TRBV28	TRBJ1-2	CASSFRGGYTF
TRBV9	TRBJ1-1	CASGKRPMNTEAFF
TRBV6-5	TRBJ2-7	CASSYGREGPYEQYF
TRBV28	TRBJ1-2	CASSLWRDRLIYGYTF
TRBV20-1	TRBJ2-1	CSAKHGGTRNEQFF
TRBV3-1	TRBJ1-2	CASSQGRQVNYGYTF
TRBV29-1	TRBJ2-7	CSVEGPSLASYEQYF
TRBV27	TRBJ1-5	CASSLQGGFVQPQHF
TRBV12-3/TRBV12-4	TRBJ1-1	CASSRQGIAEAFF
TRBV7-9	TRBJ2-7	CASSSFYEQYF
TRBV5-1	TRBJ1-1	CASSFVSRSEAFF
TRBV29-1	TRBJ1-2	CSVEGGGASYTF
TRBV4-3	TRBJ1-5	CASSQNHGGGQPQHF
TRBV7-8	TRBJ2-7	CASSLDRRFSYEQYF
TRBV2	TRBJ1-6	CASSSNRVDNSPLHF
TRBV6-2/TRBV6-3	TRBJ2-7	CASSFLHGTPSYEQYF
TRBV7-7	TRBJ1-1	CASSLREGGEAFF
TRBV24-1	TRBJ2-1	CATSDRSGRVNEQFF
TRBV5-1	TRBJ2-5	CASKGLAGSNQETQYF